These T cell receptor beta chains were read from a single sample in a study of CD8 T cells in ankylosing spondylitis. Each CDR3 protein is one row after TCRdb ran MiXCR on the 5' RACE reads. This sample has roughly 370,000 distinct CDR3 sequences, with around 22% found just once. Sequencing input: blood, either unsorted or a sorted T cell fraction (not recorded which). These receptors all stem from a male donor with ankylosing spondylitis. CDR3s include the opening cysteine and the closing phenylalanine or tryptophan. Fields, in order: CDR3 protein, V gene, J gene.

CDR3 protein: CASSVVTSPDTQYF
V gene: TRBV9
J gene: TRBJ2-3

CDR3 protein: CASSIGVSEKLFF
V gene: TRBV19
J gene: TRBJ1-4

CDR3 protein: CASSPGQGFWTGELFF
V gene: TRBV12-3/TRBV12-4
J gene: TRBJ2-2

CDR3 protein: CASSQPGTAGLSSQYF
V gene: TRBV3-1
J gene: TRBJ2-5

CDR3 protein: CASSMRQGPYGYTF
V gene: TRBV19
J gene: TRBJ1-2

CDR3 protein: CASQMGAVYEQYF
V gene: TRBV6-1
J gene: TRBJ2-7

CDR3 protein: CSARGQGSNQPQHF
V gene: TRBV20-1
J gene: TRBJ1-5

CDR3 protein: CASSSQAATYNEQFF
V gene: TRBV5-1
J gene: TRBJ2-1

CDR3 protein: CSARPPGQDLAKNIQYF
V gene: TRBV20-1
J gene: TRBJ2-4

CDR3 protein: CASSTRQGGSIFEQYF
V gene: TRBV7-2
J gene: TRBJ2-7